The 15 T cell receptor beta chains presented below share a single source sample, sequenced in a study of T cells in localized non-small cell lung cancer. TCRdb's copy holds only in-frame clones and misses some; the assay was immunoSEQ multiplex PCR. Of about 39,000 clones in the sample, about 85% were seen once. Source: PBMCs, taken before any cancer treatment. These receptors were obtained from a woman aged 35-75 years with stage II squamous cell lung carcinoma.

This clone was seen more than once but under ten times. V usage is TRBV7-6 and J usage is TRBJ2-3; no clear D. CDR1 is SGHVS, CDR2 FNYEAQ, per germline. The germline V and J ends were trimmed by 0 bases and 0 bases, with 7 bases remaining between them. CDR3 size: 15 residues. The DNA of the CDR3 is TGTGCCAGCAGCTTAGCGCATGACAGCACAGATACGCAGTATTTT. It encodes CASSLAHDSTDTQYF. Combining the CDR3 with reference TRBV7-6 and TRBJ2-3 gives the whole variable domain GAGVSQSPRYKVTKRGQDVALRCDPISGHVSLYWYRQALGQGPEFLTYFNYEAQQDKSGLPNDRFSAERPEGSISTLTIQRTEQRDSAMYRCASSLAHDSTDTQYFGPGTRLTVL.

The chain couples TRBV18 to TRBJ2-2; 9 bases line up with TRBD1. V dropped 3 bases and J dropped 7; count of bases not matched to a gene: 9. The CDR3 consists of 16 residues. In germline, CDR1 is KGHSH, CDR2 LQKENI. The DNA of the CDR3 is TGTGCCAGCTCACCTATAGACGGGACAGGGTTCGGGGAGCTGTTTTTT. Its translation: CASSPIDGTGFGELFF.

This clone appeared once. The chain has TRBV6-1 and TRBJ1-2; D may be TRBD1 (5 bases). Trimming took off 2 bases at V and 3 bases at J, with 13 bases between the two ends. The germline V gene encodes CDR1 MNHNS and CDR2 SASEGT. The CDR3 extends over 15 amino acids. Here the CDR3 DNA reads TGTGCCAGCAGTGAAAGTAGTGGCAGGGACTATGGCTACACCTTC. The encoded protein is CASSESSGRDYGYTF.

J is TRBJ2-1 and V is TRBV9; TRBD1 might be the D (6 bases). V lost 4 bases to trimming and J lost 3 bases, with 11 bases between them. The germline V gene encodes CDR1 SGDLS and CDR2 YYNGEE. This CDR3 is 14 amino acids long. DNA of the CDR3: TGTGCCAGCAGCCCACAGGACAGCTACAATGAGCAGTTCTTC. As protein: CASSPQDSYNEQFF.

The chain employs TRBV7-9 and TRBJ1-6; TRBD1 might be the D (6 bases). Germline V gives CDR1 SEHNR, CDR2 FQNEAQ (reference sequence). V was shortened by 3 bases and J by 5 bases, with 14 bases between the two germline ends. The CDR3 runs to 16 residues. The CDR3 protein is CASSLAGATNNSPLHF. The DNA for the CDR3 is TGTGCCAGCAGCTTGGCGGGGGCGACCAATAATTCACCCCTCCACTTT.

This clone has a handful of counts. DNA of the CDR3: TGTGCCAGCAGCGTGACAGCTAGTAATGAAAAACTGTTTTTT. This encodes CASSVTASNEKLFF. The gene calls are TRBV6-4 and TRBJ1-4; tentatively, D is TRBD1 (5 bases). This CDR3 spans 14 amino acids. Trimming took 6 bases from V and 4 from J, leaving 12 bases between them. In germline, CDR1 is MRHNA, CDR2 SNTAGT.

This sequence joins TRBV4-2 and TRBJ2-1; TRBD2 matches 11 bases. CDR3 length: 17 amino acids. Germline assignment: CDR1 LGHNA and CDR2 YNFKEQ. Trimming removed 1 base from V and 7 bases from J; junction bases left unmatched: 9. CDR3 nucleotides: TGTGCCAGCAGCCAAGTCTTAGCGGGAGGGGACCCTAATGAGCAGTTCTTC. Translating gives CASSQVLAGGDPNEQFF.

This clone appeared a few times. The chain recombines TRBV29-1 with TRBJ2-5, with TRBD2 matching 9 bases. The germline V gene has CDR1 SQVTM and CDR2 ANQGSEA. CDR3 length: 13 amino acids. After removal of 6 bases from V and 3 bases from J, the junction contained 5 bases not matched to a gene. The CDR3 loop is CSVRRTSEETQYF. The CDR3 DNA follows: TGCAGCGTCCGCCGGACTAGCGAAGAGACCCAGTACTTC.

The chain combines TRBV7-2 with TRBJ2-7; no firm D call. From germline, CDR1 is SGHTA and CDR2 FQGNSA. The CDR3 runs 12 residues. Trimming took 0 bases from V and 5 from J, leaving 5 bases between them. In nucleotides, the CDR3 is TGTGCCAGCAGCTTAGCCAGGAACGAGCAGTACTTC. Translated: CASSLARNEQYF. Looking up the rest from reference TRBV7-2 and TRBJ2-7 gives the full variable domain: GAGVSQSPSNKVTEKGKDVELRCDPISGHTALYWYRQSLGQGLEFLIYFQGNSAPDKSGLPSDRFSAERTGGSVSTLTIQRTQQEDSAVYLCASSLARNEQYFGPGTRLTVT.

This clone appeared once. J is TRBJ2-2 and V is TRBV2; 9 nucleotides align to TRBD2. This CDR3 has 17 amino acids. Germline assignment: CDR1 SNHLY and CDR2 FYNNEI. After removal of 5 bases from V and 4 bases from J, the junction contained 11 bases not matched to a gene. CDR3 DNA sequence: TGTGCCAGCAGTCCGGGTATAGCGGGAGTCACCACCGGGGAGCTGTTTTTT. Residues: CASSPGIAGVTTGELFF.

This rearrangement joins TRBV7-2 to TRBJ2-7; no reliable D call. With 2 bases removed from V and 3 bases from J, the gap between germline ends came to 5 bases. This CDR3 has 12 amino acids. Germline loops: CDR1 SGHTA, CDR2 FQGNSA. CDR3 amino acids: CASSLTHYEQYF. For the CDR3, the DNA is TGTGCCAGCAGCTTAACACACTACGAGCAGTACTTC.

J is TRBJ2-5 and V is TRBV7-2; D is perhaps TRBD2 (5 bases). The CDR3 has 13 amino acids. Deletions cut 3 bases from V and 2 bases from J, with 7 bases between. Germline V gene lookup returns CDR1 SGHTA and CDR2 FQGNSA. The CDR3 DNA follows: TGTGCCAGCAGCTTCGAGCGGCAAGAGACCCAGTACTTC. The encoded protein is CASSFERQETQYF.

The rearrangement links TRBV2 to TRBJ1-4, with 9 bases fitting TRBD1. Germline V lookup: CDR1 SNHLY, CDR2 FYNNEI. This CDR3 has 13 amino acids. V shed 8 bases and J 6 bases; nucleotides not matched to a gene: 4. CDR3 DNA: TGTGCCAGCCGGGGACAGGGTTATGAAAAACTGTTTTTT. As protein: CASRGQGYEKLFF.

This chain joins TRBV5-5 and TRBJ1-1; D is undetermined. This CDR3 region has 12 residues. Germline V gene lookup returns CDR1 SGHKS and CDR2 YYEKEE (reference sequence). The V end was cut by 1 base, the J end by 2 bases, with 3 bases between. The CDR3 coding sequence is TGTGCCAGCAGCTTGACCAACACTGAAGCTTTCTTT. Amino acid sequence: CASSLTNTEAFF.

The chain is built from TRBV6-5 and TRBJ1-3, with TRBD1 matching 10 bases. This CDR3 spans 15 amino acids. Germline V gene lookup returns CDR1 MNHEY and CDR2 SVGAGI. Losses at the gene ends were 6 bases for V and 4 bases for J; bases not matched to a gene: 6. The DNA of the CDR3 is TGTGCCAGCAGCAAGAAGACAGGGGGCGGAAACACCATATATTTT. Amino acid sequence: CASSKKTGGGNTIYF.